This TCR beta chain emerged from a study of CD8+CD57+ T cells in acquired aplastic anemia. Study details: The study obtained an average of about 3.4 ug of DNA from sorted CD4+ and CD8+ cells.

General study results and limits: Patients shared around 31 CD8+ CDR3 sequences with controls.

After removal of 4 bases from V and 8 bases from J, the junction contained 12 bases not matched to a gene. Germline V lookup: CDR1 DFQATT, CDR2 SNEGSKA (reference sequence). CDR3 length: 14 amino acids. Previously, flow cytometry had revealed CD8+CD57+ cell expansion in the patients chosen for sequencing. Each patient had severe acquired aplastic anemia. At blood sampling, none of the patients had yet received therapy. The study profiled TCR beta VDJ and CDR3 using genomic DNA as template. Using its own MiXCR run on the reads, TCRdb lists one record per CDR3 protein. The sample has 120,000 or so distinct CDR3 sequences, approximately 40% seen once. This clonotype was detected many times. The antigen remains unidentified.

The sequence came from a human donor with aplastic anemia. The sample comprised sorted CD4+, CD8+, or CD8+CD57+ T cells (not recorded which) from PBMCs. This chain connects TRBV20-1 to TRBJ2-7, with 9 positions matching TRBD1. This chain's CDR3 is CSATQGANSEKQYV. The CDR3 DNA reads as TGCAGTGCTACACAGGGGGCGAATTCTGAGAAGCAGTACGTC.